Listed here are 8 T cell receptor beta chains from one sample, sequenced in a study of T cell changes during pregnancy in multiple sclerosis. Profiled with immunoSEQ multiplex PCR; TCRdb holds only in-frame clones, not every one. The sample contains 25,000 to 30,000 clones, roughly 87% of which appear only once. Sequenced material: CD4+ T cells from peripheral blood mononuclear cells, taken in the second trimester of pregnancy. The source of these receptors is a female donor with multiple sclerosis, enrolled in a pregnancy study.

The genes are TRBV4-2 and TRBJ1-1, with 8 bases identical to TRBD1. CDR1 and CDR2 (germline): LGHNA, YNFKEQ. The CDR3 contains 14 residues. The trim removed 3 bases at V and 3 bases at J, leaving 3 bases unmatched. The CDR3 here is CASSQGQADTEAFF. The CDR3 DNA is TGTGCCAGCAGCCAGGGACAGGCCGACACTGAAGCTTTCTTT.

The rearrangement uses TRBV4-3 and TRBJ2-6; tentatively, D is TRBD1 (5 bases). Germline V lookup: CDR1 LGHNA, CDR2 YSLEER. The V and J ends lost 2 bases and 3 bases respectively, with 11 bases between them. This CDR3 has 16 residues. CDR3 sequence (DNA): TGCGCCAGCAGCCAATGGGGCGGTGGTGGGGCCAACGTCCTGACTTTC. Translated: CASSQWGGGGANVLTF.

This clone was counted a single time. The chain couples TRBV5-8 to TRBJ2-5; D is unclear. Germline-derived CDR1 and CDR2 are SGHTS and YDEGEE. The V end lost 3 bases, the J end lost 4 bases, and 13 bases lay between the germline ends. The CDR3 contains 14 residues. CDR3 amino acids: CASSSPTIRETQYF. The DNA of the CDR3 is TGTGCCAGCAGCTCGCCGACAATTCGAGAGACCCAGTACTTC.

V usage is TRBV29-1 and J usage is TRBJ2-3, with 10 bases aligning to TRBD2. V trimming: 6 bases; J trimming: 8 bases; junction bases outside the gene matches: 14. Germline CDR1 SQVTM, CDR2 ANQGSEA. This CDR3 comprises 15 residues. CDR3 DNA sequence: TGCAGCGTCCCGCCGCGAGCGGGGGGGACGGGTACGCAGTATTTT. It translates to CSVPPRAGGTGTQYF.

The V and J genes are TRBV12-5 and TRBJ2-3; 10 bases map to TRBD1. Germline CDR1 reads LGHNT; CDR2 reads FRNRAP. CDR3 length: 18 amino acids. Trimming took 1 base from V and 0 from J; bases not matched to a gene: 7. CDR3 amino acids: CASGLGQGAPPSTDTQYF. The CDR3 DNA is TGTGCTAGTGGTTTGGGACAGGGGGCACCTCCTAGCACAGATACGCAGTATTTT.

In this sample, this clone turned up a few times. The chain couples TRBV6-6 to TRBJ1-5; D unclear. Germline V gives CDR1 MNHNY, CDR2 SVGAGI (reference sequence). CDR3 size: 15 residues. Trimming shortened V by 7 bases and J by 0 bases, and 13 bases separated the two germline ends. CDR3 bases: TGTGCCAGCACCCCCCCCGGGGATAGCAATCAGCCCCAGCATTTT. Amino acid sequence: CASTPPGDSNQPQHF.

The chain carries TRBV9 and TRBJ2-3; the D gene is possibly TRBD2 (7 bases). Germline loops: CDR1 SGDLS, CDR2 YYNGEE. The CDR3 consists of 15 residues. V shed 6 bases and J shed 0 bases, with 14 bases lying between them. In DNA, the CDR3 is TGTGCCAGCACTAAACGGGGGGCTAGCACAGATACGCAGTATTTT. This encodes CASTKRGASTDTQYF.

The chain carries TRBV7-2 and TRBJ1-5; 10 bases match TRBD1. The ends lost 5 bases at V and 6 bases at J; junction bases unmatched: 13. CDR1 is SGHTA and CDR2 is FQGNSA in the germline V gene. The CDR3 loop spans 17 amino acids. CDR3 in amino acids: CASSPTRQGAERQPQHF. For the CDR3, the DNA is TGTGCCAGCAGCCCAACCCGACAGGGGGCGGAACGTCAGCCCCAGCATTTT.